This T cell receptor beta chain was sequenced during a study of CD8+CD57+ T cells in acquired aplastic anemia. Trimming pared 5 bases from V and 1 base from J, leaving 12 bases between. The V gene's germline CDR1 is MGHDK and CDR2 SYGVNS. This CDR3 has 14 residues. Sequencing involved patients with CD8+CD57+ cell expansion previously shown by flow cytometry. Genomic DNA constituted the template upon which TCR beta VDJ and CDR3 profiling was performed. TCRdb used MiXCR to reprocess the reads, holding one entry per CDR3 protein. Of about 240,000 distinct CDR3 sequences in the sample, around 45% were seen once. About this clonotype itself: With a much larger clone just one base away, this may be a read error.

The sequence was collected from a human donor with aplastic anemia. The source material was sorted CD4+, CD8+, or CD8+CD57+ T cells (not recorded which) from PBMCs. The J gene is TRBJ2-7, the V gene TRBV25-1, with D hard to call. CDR3 nucleotides: TGTGCCAGCAGTTCCAAAAGACCTTCCTACGAGCAGTACTTC. Translation: CASSSKRPSYEQYF.